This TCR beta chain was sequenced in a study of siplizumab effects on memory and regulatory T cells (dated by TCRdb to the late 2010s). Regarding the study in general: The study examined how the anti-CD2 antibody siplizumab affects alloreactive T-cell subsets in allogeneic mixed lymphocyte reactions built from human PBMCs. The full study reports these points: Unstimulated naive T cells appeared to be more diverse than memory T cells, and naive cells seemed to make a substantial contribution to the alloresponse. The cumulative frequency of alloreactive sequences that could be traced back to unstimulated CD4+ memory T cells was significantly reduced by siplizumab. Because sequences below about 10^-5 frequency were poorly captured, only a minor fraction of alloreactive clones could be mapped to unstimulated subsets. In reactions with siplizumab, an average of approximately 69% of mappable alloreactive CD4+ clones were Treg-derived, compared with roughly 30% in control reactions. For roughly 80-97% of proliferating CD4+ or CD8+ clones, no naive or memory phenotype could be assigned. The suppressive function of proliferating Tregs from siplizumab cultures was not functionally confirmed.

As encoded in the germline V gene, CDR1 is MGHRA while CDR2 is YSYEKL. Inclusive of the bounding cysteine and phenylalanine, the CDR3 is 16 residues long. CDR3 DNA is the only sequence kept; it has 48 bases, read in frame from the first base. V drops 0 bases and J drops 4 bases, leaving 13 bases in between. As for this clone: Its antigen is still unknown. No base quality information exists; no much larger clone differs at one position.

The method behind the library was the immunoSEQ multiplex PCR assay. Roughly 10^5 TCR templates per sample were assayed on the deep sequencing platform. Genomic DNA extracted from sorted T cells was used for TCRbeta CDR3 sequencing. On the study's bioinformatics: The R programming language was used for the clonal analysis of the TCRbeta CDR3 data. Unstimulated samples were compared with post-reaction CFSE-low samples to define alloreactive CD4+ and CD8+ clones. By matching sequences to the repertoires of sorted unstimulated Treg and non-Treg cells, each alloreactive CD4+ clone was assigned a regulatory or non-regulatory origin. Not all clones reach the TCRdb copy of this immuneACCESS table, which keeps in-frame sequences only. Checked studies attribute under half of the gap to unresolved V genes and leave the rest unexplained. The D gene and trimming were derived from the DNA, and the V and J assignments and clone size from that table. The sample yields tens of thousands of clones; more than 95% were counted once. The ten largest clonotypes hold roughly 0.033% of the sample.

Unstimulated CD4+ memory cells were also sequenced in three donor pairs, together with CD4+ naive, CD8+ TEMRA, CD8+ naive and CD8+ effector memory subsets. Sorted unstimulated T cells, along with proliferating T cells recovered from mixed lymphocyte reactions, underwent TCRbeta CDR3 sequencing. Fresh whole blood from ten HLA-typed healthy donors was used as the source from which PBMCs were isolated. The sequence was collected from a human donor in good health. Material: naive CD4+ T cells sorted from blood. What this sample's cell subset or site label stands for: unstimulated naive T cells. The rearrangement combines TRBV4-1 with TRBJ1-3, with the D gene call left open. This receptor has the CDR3 CASSQEVVGSGNTIYF. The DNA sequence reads TGCGCCAGCAGCCAAGAGGTCGTGGGGTCCGGAAACACCATATATTTT.